The present TCR beta chain was sequenced within a study of T-cell reconstitution after alpha-beta-depleted transplantation in children. Unique molecular identifiers were incorporated during preparation of the TCRbeta library. From the PCR reads, TCRdb called clonotypes with MiXCR, one entry per CDR3 protein. The table has some 450,000 distinct CDR3 sequences, roughly 44% seen once. The CDR3 totals 14 residues. Germline assignment: CDR1 SQVTM and CDR2 ANQGSEA. V shed 6 bases, J shed 7 bases, and the junction held 14 bases outside the gene matches. The sequence was collected from a girl aged 2 to 10 with aplastic anemia, due to receive a stem cell transplant. The sequences come from PBMCs, collected before TCRalphabeta/CD19-depleted stem cell transplant. This chain uses TRBV29-1 with TRBJ1-2, with TRBD1 matching 7 bases. This CDR3 is CSVSTQGGIGGYTF. The CDR3 bases are TGCAGCGTCTCGACCCAGGGGGGGATTGGTGGCTACACCTTC.